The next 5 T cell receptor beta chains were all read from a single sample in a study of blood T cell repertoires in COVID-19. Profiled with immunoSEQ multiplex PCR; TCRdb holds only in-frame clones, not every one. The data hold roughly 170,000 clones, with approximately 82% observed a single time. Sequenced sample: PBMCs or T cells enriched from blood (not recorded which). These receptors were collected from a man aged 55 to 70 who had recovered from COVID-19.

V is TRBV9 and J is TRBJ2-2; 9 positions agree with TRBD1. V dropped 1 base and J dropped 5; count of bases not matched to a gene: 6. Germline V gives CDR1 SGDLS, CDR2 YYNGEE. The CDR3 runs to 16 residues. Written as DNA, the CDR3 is TGTGCCAGCAGCGTAACCGGGACAGGGTCAACCGGGGAGCTGTTTTTT. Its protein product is CASSVTGTGSTGELFF.

Written as DNA, the CDR3 is TGTGCCACCAGTTCGACGGAGAGGGCTAACTATGGCTACACCTTC. Encoded protein: CATSSTERANYGYTF. The rearrangement joins TRBV24-1 to TRBJ1-2; D unclear. Germline V gene lookup returns CDR1 KGHDR and CDR2 SFDVKD. V lost 6 bases and J lost 0, with 13 bases in between. CDR3 length: 15 residues.

The CDR3 sequence: CASSPTEGSYEQYF. The CDR3 DNA reads as TGTGCCAGCAGCCCTACAGAGGGCTCCTACGAGCAGTACTTC. The chain combines TRBV11-1 with TRBJ2-7; TRBD2 might be the D (5 bases). The CDR3 spans 14 residues. V was trimmed by 5 bases and J by 0 bases, leaving 11 bases between them. CDR1 SGHAT and CDR2 FQDESV come from the germline V gene (reference sequence).

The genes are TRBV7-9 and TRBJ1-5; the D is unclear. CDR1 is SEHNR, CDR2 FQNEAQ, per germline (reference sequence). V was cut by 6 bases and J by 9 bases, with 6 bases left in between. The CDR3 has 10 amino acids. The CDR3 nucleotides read TGTGCCAGCAGGAGTCGGCCCCAGCATTTT. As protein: CASRSRPQHF.

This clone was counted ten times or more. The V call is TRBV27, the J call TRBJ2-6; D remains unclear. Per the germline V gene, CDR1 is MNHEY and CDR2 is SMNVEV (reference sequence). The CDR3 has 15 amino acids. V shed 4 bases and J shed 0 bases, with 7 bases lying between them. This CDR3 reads CASSSANSGANVLTF. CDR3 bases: TGTGCCAGCAGTTCCGCTAACTCTGGGGCCAACGTCCTGACTTTC.